This TCR beta chain was identified during a study of a mutant IDH1 vaccine in newly diagnosed glioma. Germline values: CDR1 SGHNT, CDR2 YYREEE (reference sequence). The CDR3 loop spans 15 amino acids. J was trimmed by 0 bases and V by 5 bases; bases with no gene match: 2. Assay: immunoSEQ multiplex PCR; the TCRdb copy retains only in-frame clones and omits some. This table has about 83,000 clones, over 75% appearing once. Stated time point: week 47, end of study. The study gave 300 ug of mutant IDH1 20-mer peptide per vaccine dose, with topical imiquimod. Regarding this clone: The antigen is not known.

The material was PBMCs, obtained from a glioma patient whose treatment included an IDH1 peptide vaccine. This receptor was obtained from a middle-aged man with glioma. This chain links TRBV5-4 with TRBJ1-6, with 7 bases fitting TRBD1. The CDR3 DNA is TGTGCCAGCAGTAGGGACAGCTCCTATAATTCACCCCTCCACTTT. This gives the protein CASSRDSSYNSPLHF.